Below, 31 T cell receptor beta chains from the same sample are listed, as sequenced in a study of cytomegalovirus exposure and HLA in healthy donors. The repertoire was sequenced with immunoSEQ multiplex PCR; TCRdb's copy has only in-frame clones and lacks some. The data show 250,000 to 400,000 clones, with roughly 87% seen just once and roughly 0.88% held by the top ten. The material sequenced was PBMCs. All receptors come from a man aged 30-40 years in good health and CMV-seronegative.

The gene calls are TRBV9 and TRBJ2-6; D gene ambiguous. This CDR3 contains 14 residues. V was trimmed by 3 bases and J by 7 bases, leaving 11 bases between them. Germline V lookup: CDR1 SGDLS, CDR2 YYNGEE. The CDR3 sequence is CASSGTTLANVLTF. DNA of the CDR3: TGTGCCAGCAGCGGAACTACGCTTGCCAACGTCCTGACTTTC.

J is TRBJ1-3 and V is TRBV5-1, with 10 bases that match TRBD1. After removal of 4 bases from V and 4 bases from J, the junction contained 8 bases not matched to a gene. This CDR3 is 16 amino acids long. Germline CDR1 SGHRS, CDR2 YFSETQ. The CDR3: CASSLTGQGSGNTIYF. For the CDR3, the DNA is TGCGCCAGCAGCCTCACGGGACAGGGGAGCGGAAACACCATATATTTT.

This chain joins TRBV5-8 and TRBJ1-5; unclear D gene. The CDR3 extends over 15 amino acids. Germline loops: CDR1 SGHTS, CDR2 YDEGEE. Trimming removed 4 bases from V and 3 bases from J, with 14 bases in between. CDR3 nucleotide sequence: TGTGCCAGCAGCCATCTCGGGAACACCAATCAGCCCCAGCATTTT. This sequence encodes CASSHLGNTNQPQHF.

The rearrangement links TRBV4-1 to TRBJ1-5; D may be TRBD1 (5 bases). The CDR3 extends over 18 amino acids. The V gene lost 1 base and the J gene lost 0 bases, with 16 bases spanning the gap. Germline V gene data show CDR1 as MGHRA and CDR2 as YSYEKL. CDR3 region: CASSQVRGGDPSNQPQHF. The CDR3 DNA reads as TGCGCCAGCAGCCAAGTACGGGGGGGGGACCCTAGCAATCAGCCCCAGCATTTT.

The J gene is TRBJ2-7, the V gene TRBV4-3, with a possible D match to TRBD1 (5 bases). The CDR3 sequence is 15 residues long. CDR1 is LGHNA and CDR2 is YSLEER in the germline V gene. Trimming shortened V by 0 bases and J by 6 bases, and 15 bases separated the two germline ends. The CDR3 coding sequence is TGCGCCAGCAGCCAAGATCGAGACAGACAACTCGAGCAGTACTTC. It is translated as CASSQDRDRQLEQYF.

The CDR3 DNA follows: TGTGCCAGCAGCCAAGAGCACAGGGGGCTTTACAATGAGCAGTTCTTC. This sequence encodes CASSQEHRGLYNEQFF. This chain uses TRBV14 with TRBJ2-1; 9 nucleotides align to TRBD1. The CDR3 is 16 amino acids. Germline loops: CDR1 SGHDN, CDR2 FVKESK. V was clipped by 0 bases and J by 4 bases; unmatched bases: 4.

The genes are TRBV7-2 and TRBJ2-1, with 10 bases matching TRBD2. CDR3 length equals 15 residues. Germline trimming cut 2 bases from V and 8 bases from J; bases unmatched to any gene: 6. Germline V gene lookup returns CDR1 SGHTA and CDR2 FQGNSA. The CDR3 DNA reads TGTGCCAGCAGCTTATTAGCGGGGGGTTCGGATGAGCAGTTCTTC. Protein: CASSLLAGGSDEQFF.

This rearrangement joins TRBV6-4 to TRBJ2-3; 10 bases agree with TRBD2. This CDR3 region has 16 residues. V lost 2 bases and J lost 3; bases outside the gene matches: 5. The germline CDR1 and CDR2 sequences are MRHNA and SNTAGT. CDR3 in DNA: TGTGCCAGCAGTGACGTGGCTAGCGGGGGTACAGATACGCAGTATTTT. Residues: CASSDVASGGTDTQYF.

The gene calls are TRBV7-8 and TRBJ2-1; 13 bases fit TRBD2. With V trimmed by 5 bases and J by 7 bases, 14 bases remained unmatched. The germline V gene encodes CDR1 SGHVS and CDR2 FQNEAQ. CDR3 length: 18 residues. In DNA, the CDR3 is TGTGCCAGCAGCCCACTAGCGGGGGGGCCCATTGTATTGAATGAGCAGTTCTTC. Amino acids: CASSPLAGGPIVLNEQFF.

This chain links TRBV30 with TRBJ1-2; 7 bases fit TRBD1. The CDR3 contains 14 residues. In germline, CDR1 is GTSNPN, CDR2 SVGIG (reference sequence). With V trimmed by 5 bases and J by 4 bases, 10 bases remained unmatched. This chain's CDR3 is CAWEDRATLYGYTF. CDR3 DNA sequence: TGTGCCTGGGAAGACAGGGCAACCCTCTATGGCTACACCTTC.

The gene calls are TRBV19 and TRBJ1-4; 8 bases line up with TRBD1. This CDR3 spans 15 amino acids. V lost 5 bases and J lost 4; bases outside the gene matches: 6. The V gene's germline CDR1 is LNHDA and CDR2 SQIVND (reference sequence). The CDR3 DNA sequence: TGTGCCAGTAGTGTCGGGACAGGTAGTAATGAAAAACTGTTTTTT. As protein: CASSVGTGSNEKLFF.

The chain links TRBV30 to TRBJ1-1, with D possibly matching TRBD1 (6 bases). Germline V gene lookup returns CDR1 GTSNPN and CDR2 SVGIG (reference sequence). Between the trimmed V and J ends, which lost 0 bases and 4 bases, there was a span of 18 bases. CDR3 length equals 16 residues. The CDR3 sequence: CAWSVRFIGGATEAFF. The CDR3 DNA reads TGTGCCTGGAGTGTACGTTTCATCGGGGGGGCCACTGAAGCTTTCTTT.

The chain combines TRBV19 with TRBJ1-5; unclear D gene. Germline V gives CDR1 LNHDA, CDR2 SQIVND (reference sequence). Trimming cost V 6 bases and J 2 bases, with 20 bases left between them. CDR3 length: 17 residues. The CDR3: CASRADFREVGNQPQHF. The DNA of the CDR3 is TGTGCCAGTAGAGCGGACTTTCGGGAGGTGGGCAATCAGCCCCAGCATTTT.

This chain connects TRBV6-5 to TRBJ2-3, with 7 bases lining up with TRBD2. Trimming took 8 bases from V and 5 from J; bases not matched to a gene: 4. The CDR3 runs to 12 residues. Germline V gene lookup returns CDR1 MNHEY and CDR2 SVGAGI. The CDR3: CASSRGVDTQYF. The DNA of the CDR3 is TGTGCCAGCTCTCGGGGGGTAGATACGCAGTATTTT.

This clone has just one count. This CDR3 is also generated by other DNA sequences in the sample. The chain is built from TRBV4-1 and TRBJ1-1; 12 bases are shared with TRBD1. This CDR3 contains 15 residues. J was trimmed by 3 bases and V by 3 bases; bases with no gene match: 2. Germline V gene sequence: CDR1 MGHRA, CDR2 YSYEKL. The CDR3 region is CASSQGQGADTEAFF. The CDR3 DNA reads as TGCGCCAGCAGCCAGGGACAGGGGGCGGACACTGAAGCTTTCTTT.

This clone was recorded only once. This chain joins TRBV5-1 and TRBJ1-3; TRBD1 matches at 9 bases. Germline CDR1 reads SGHRS; CDR2 reads YFSETQ. Trimming at V came to 5 bases and at J to 3 bases, leaving 12 bases not matched to a gene. The length of the CDR3 is 17 residues. The CDR3 region has the DNA TGCGCCAGCAGGCGTGGCGTACTGGGACAGGGTGGAAACACCATATATTTT. Translating gives CASRRGVLGQGGNTIYF.

Only one count was recorded for this clone. The gene calls are TRBV27 and TRBJ2-2, with 8 positions matching TRBD1. The CDR3 is made up of 14 amino acids. CDR1 is MNHEY and CDR2 is SMNVEV in the germline V gene (reference sequence). The V segment lost 6 bases and the J segment 4 bases; nucleotides outside the gene matches: 4. For the CDR3, the DNA is TGTGCCAGCAGGACAGGGGCGGCCACCGGGGAGCTGTTTTTT. Translating gives CASRTGAATGELFF.

The chain carries TRBV6-5 and TRBJ1-2, with D possibly matching TRBD1 (5 bases). CDR1 and CDR2 (germline): MNHEY, SVGAGI. V lost 1 base, J lost 5 bases, and 11 bases lay in between. This CDR3 contains 14 residues. CDR3 sequence: CASSYYLGGYGYTF. The CDR3, as DNA: TGTGCCAGCAGTTACTACCTCGGGGGGTATGGCTACACCTTC.

V is TRBV2 and J is TRBJ2-3; 9 nucleotides align to TRBD2. V was pared by 2 bases and J by 7 bases, with 1 base of the junction left unmatched. The CDR3 length is 13 residues. Germline V gene lookup returns CDR1 SNHLY and CDR2 FYNNEI. CDR3 sequence: CASSELAGYTQYF. The DNA for the CDR3 is TGTGCCAGCAGTGAACTAGCGGGATATACGCAGTATTTT.

The rearrangement joins TRBV19 to TRBJ1-5; tentatively, D is TRBD1 (5 bases). The CDR3 contains 17 residues. Germline V CDR1 and CDR2: LNHDA, SQIVND (reference sequence). Trimming cost V 7 bases and J 2 bases, with 21 bases left between them. The CDR3 loop reads CASNRLTGGPGNQPQHF. The CDR3 DNA reads TGTGCCAGTAATCGCCTCACGGGGGGACCGGGCAATCAGCCCCAGCATTTT.

The chain employs TRBV19 and TRBJ1-1; D is ambiguous. Trimming cost V 6 bases and J 0 bases, with 20 bases left between them. The germline CDR1 and CDR2 sequences are LNHDA and SQIVND (reference sequence). CDR3 length: 17 amino acids. CDR3 residues: CASSRIVRLTMNTEAFF. The CDR3 DNA sequence: TGTGCCAGTAGCCGAATCGTGAGACTAACAATGAACACTGAAGCTTTCTTT.

The chain joins TRBV19 to TRBJ1-1; D unresolved. Trimming took 1 base from V and 7 from J, leaving 7 bases between them. Germline CDR1 is LNHDA and CDR2 is SQIVND (reference sequence). The CDR3 is 12 amino acids. The CDR3 sequence: CASSIAGNEAFF. In DNA, the CDR3 is TGTGCCAGTAGTATAGCCGGGAATGAAGCTTTCTTT.

The chain has TRBV6-5 and TRBJ1-2, with unresolved D. This CDR3 has 14 amino acids. The V and J ends lost 4 bases and 3 bases respectively, with 12 bases between them. Germline V gives CDR1 MNHEY, CDR2 SVGAGI. The CDR3 DNA is TGTGCCAGCAGTTCCGGACTGAGGGACTATGGCTACACCTTC. Its translation is CASSSGLRDYGYTF.

The V and J genes are TRBV7-9 and TRBJ2-7; maybe TRBD1 (6 bases). The CDR3 is 16 amino acids. The V end lost 0 bases, the J end lost 2 bases, and 14 bases lay between the germline ends. Germline-derived CDR1 and CDR2 are SEHNR and FQNEAQ (reference sequence). The CDR3 DNA sequence: TGTGCCAGCAGCTTAGCTAGACAGGACGGTACCTACGAGCAGTACTTC. Encoded protein: CASSLARQDGTYEQYF.

The chain employs TRBV5-6 and TRBJ1-1, with D tentatively TRBD1 (5 bases). The length of the CDR3 is 13 residues. Germline V gene lookup returns CDR1 SGHDT and CDR2 YYEEEE. Trimming took 2 bases from V and 4 from J, leaving 9 bases between them. The CDR3 here is CASSFRQRTEAFF. The DNA of the CDR3 is TGTGCCAGCAGCTTTAGACAGCGCACTGAAGCTTTCTTT.

Notes on this clone: This CDR3 is also generated by other DNA sequences in the sample. The CDR3, as DNA: TGTGCCAGTAGTATAGCACTGAACACCGGGGAGCTGTTTTTT. This translates into CASSIALNTGELFF. J is TRBJ2-2 and V is TRBV19; D ambiguous. Germline lookup yields CDR1 LNHDA and CDR2 SQIVND (reference sequence). This CDR3 has 14 amino acids. Trimming cost V 1 base and J 1 base, with 4 bases left between them.

V and J are TRBV13 and TRBJ2-7, with 7 bases identical to TRBD2. Trimming at V came to 1 base and at J to 4 bases, leaving 7 bases not matched to a gene. Germline CDR1 is PRHDT and CDR2 is FYEKMQ (reference sequence). This CDR3 has 15 amino acids. The CDR3 nucleotides are TGTGCCAGCAGCTTAGCAGTCGGGGGGTGGTACGAGCAGTACTTC. Encoded protein: CASSLAVGGWYEQYF.

This clone was seen a handful of times. The rearrangement links TRBV7-8 to TRBJ1-5; 9 nucleotides match TRBD1. The CDR3 consists of 17 residues. Germline CDR1 reads SGHVS; CDR2 reads FQNEAQ. V shed 4 bases and J 1 base; nucleotides not matched to a gene: 8. CDR3 protein: CASSSPGTGFSNQPQHF. The CDR3 bases are TGTGCCAGCAGCTCCCCCGGGACAGGGTTCAGCAATCAGCCCCAGCATTTT.

The V gene is TRBV2, the J gene TRBJ1-5; the D gene is possibly TRBD1 (5 bases). V was shortened by 2 bases and J by 0 bases, with 20 bases between the two germline ends. The CDR3 runs 19 residues. Germline values: CDR1 SNHLY, CDR2 FYNNEI. The CDR3 DNA reads TGTGCCAGCAGTGAATCAGCCCACCGGCGACAGATTAGCAATCAGCCCCAGCATTTT. Translated, it gives CASSESAHRRQISNQPQHF.

The CDR3 protein is CASSSRQGRNGYTF. As DNA, the CDR3 is TGTGCCAGCAGCTCCCGACAGGGACGCAATGGCTACACCTTC. This chain links TRBV7-2 with TRBJ1-2; 7 bases line up with TRBD1. The germline V gene encodes CDR1 SGHTA and CDR2 FQGNSA. V gave up 4 bases and J gave up 6 bases; unmatched junction bases: 8. The CDR3 is made up of 14 amino acids.

The chain joins TRBV5-6 to TRBJ1-5, with 8 bases that match TRBD1. This CDR3 region has 14 residues. Germline loops: CDR1 SGHDT, CDR2 YYEEEE. J gave up 6 bases and V 4 bases, and 6 bases lay outside the gene matches. The CDR3 loop is CASSTTGGSQPQHF. The CDR3 DNA follows: TGTGCCAGCAGCACCACAGGGGGAAGTCAGCCCCAGCATTTT.